The source of this T cell receptor (beta chain) is a study of T cell responses to AZD1222 COVID-19 vaccine (dated by TCRdb to the early 2020s). With regard to the full study: A total of just over 230 trial participants underwent TCR sequencing, of whom more than 200 had received two doses of AZD1222 and about 25 had received two doses of the MenACWY control vaccine. Enrollment into the trials was organized by age into subgroups of 18-55, 56-69 and 70-plus years, and those subgroups contained about 160, 30 and 59 TCR-sequenced participants, respectively. What the research found in general, with its limitations: The 56-69-year group was small, and its depth increase did not reach significance, likely because of low power. Spike-specific TCR breadth and depth rose significantly after two AZD1222 doses compared with day 0 and with MenACWY recipients. Only a handful of AZD1222 recipients were SARS-CoV-2 seropositive at baseline, limiting conclusions about previously exposed vaccinees. Participants were mostly white British and included more females than males, and it was suggested by the authors that clonal diversity may have been underestimated. Reportedly, almost half of the unique spike-specific TCRs recognized epitopes lying outside the regions that are mutated in the B.1.351 and B.1.1.7 variants. No day 14 peak-response samples were available, so repertoires were characterized only after the peak T cell response. The whole spike protein was spanned by vaccine-associated CD4 TCRs, and dominant responses were seen in regions 160-218 and 743-854.

Trimming at the junction amounts to 6 bases on V and 5 bases on J, and the germline ends lie 16 bases apart. CDR1 and CDR2, per the germline V gene, are KGHSH and LQKENI. The CDR3 goes from the cysteine to the phenylalanine over 15 residues. CDR3 DNA is the only sequence kept; it has 45 bases, read in frame from the first base. Reading the label with the study, this specimen's time point is: about 28 days (+/-7) after the second vaccine dose. AZD1222 recipients with second doses at about 4 weeks or about 12 weeks were pooled, because spike-specific TCR depth and breadth did not differ between schedules. Samples from vaccinated people were obtained from the UK trials COV001 and COV002, which included a single-blind randomized controlled phase 2/3 trial of AZD1222 (ChAdOx1 nCoV-19) in healthy adults. For TCRbeta chain sequencing, PBMC samples were collected from trial participants at day 0 and at day 28 after the second dose.

A note on this clone: The antigen it binds to is not known. No much larger clone is present one base from it, and per-base qualities are unavailable.

The CDR3 regions of human TCRbeta chains were analyzed by immunosequencing. As for the original processing: TCRs in the repertoires were compared against a reference library of SARS-CoV-2-specific TCRs that had been generated with the MIRA antigen-specificity platform. Breadth was defined as the fraction of unique TCRs that were SARS-CoV-2-associated. Depth was defined as the fraction of total T cells that were SARS-CoV-2-associated. Using the MIRA data, each spike-specific TCR was mapped to the spike region that the TCR reacts to and placed in a CD4 or CD8 class. Log10-transformed breadth and depth values were compared by one-way ANOVA with Sidak's multiple comparisons tests. This is the immuneACCESS table as TCRdb keeps it, with only in-frame sequences that have V and J called. A part of the clones is gone; compared with another copy, unresolved V genes explain less than half, and the rest is unexplained. The DNA was the basis for D and trimming; V, J and clone size are from that table. Recorded for this sample are over 100,000 clones; about 90% of them occurred a single time. The ten largest clones represent 2% to 3% of the sample.

Specimen: peripheral blood, collected 28 days after the second AZD1222 dose. The rearranged segments are TRBV18 and TRBJ2-2; matching of 5 bases hints at TRBD1 as the D gene. The receptor was derived from an adult who received the AZD1222 COVID-19 vaccine. The CDR3 amino acid sequence is: CASSPLQGWTGELFF. Here is the DNA: TGTGCCAGCTCCCCTCTCCAGGGTTGGACCGGGGAGCTGTTTTTT. Reference TRBV18 and TRBJ2-2 proteins supply the regions before and after the CDR3; the full variable domain is: NAGVMQNPRHLVRRRGQEARLRCSPMKGHSHVYWYRQLPEEGLKFMVYLQKENIIDESGMPKERFSAEFPKEGPSILRIQQVVRGDSAAYFCASSPLQGWTGELFFGEGSRLTVL.